Listed below are T cell receptor beta chains from one sample, sequenced in a study of shared clonotypes between healthy human individuals. This table comes from immunoSEQ multiplex PCR, and its TCRdb copy is limited to in-frame clones, with some not included. The table lists about 2.4 million clones, roughly 93% of them singletons. The sequenced sample consisted of naive CD4+ T cells from PBMCs. The receptors were gathered from a young man in good health. Some clones in this sample may be carry-over from other donors' samples. Each CDR3 is given with its conserved first and last residue. Fields, in order: J gene, D gene, V gene, clone size, CDR3 DNA, CDR3 protein. D genes are given only for firm matches. Some rows mark clone size as missing; the rest say once, few, many or name a class of expanded clone.

>TRBJ2-2|-|TRBV6-7|once
TGTGCCAGCAGCCCCGACGGGGAGAAGGCCGGGGAGCTGTTTTTT
CASSPDGEKAGELFF
>TRBJ2-1|TRBD1|TRBV5-1|-
TGCGCCAGCAGCTTGGGCCAGGGGGCGTTAGATGAGCAGTTCTTC
CASSLGQGALDEQFF
>TRBJ1-2|-|TRBV28|-
TGTGCCAGCAGTTTATTAGGGGCGCCTTCCCAAAGCTATGGCTACACCTTC
CASSLLGAPSQSYGYTF
>TRBJ2-2|-|TRBV5-1|-
TGCGCCAGCAAACCAAAATCGGACGGTCCCGGGGAGCTGTTTTTT
CASKPKSDGPGELFF
>TRBJ1-4|-|TRBV27|-
TGTGCCAGCAGTCAGCCCGCCCAAGGAAAACTGTTTTTT
CASSQPAQGKLFF
>TRBJ1-2|-|TRBV28|-
TGTGCCACCGACGAGACAGCTTATGGCTACACCTTC
CATDETAYGYTF
>TRBJ1-2|TRBD1|TRBV18|-
TGTGCCAGCTCTCCGGGACAGTCAGGTGTCTATGGCTACACCTTC
CASSPGQSGVYGYTF
>TRBJ2-2|TRBD2|TRBV19|-
TGTGCCAGCGTAGGGACTAGCCTGGCCGGGGAGCTGTTTTTT
CASVGTSLAGELFF
>TRBJ1-5|-|TRBV5-1|-
TGCGCCAGCAGCCCGGCCGGACAATTCAATCAGCCCCAGCATTTT
CASSPAGQFNQPQHF
>TRBJ2-1|TRBD2|TRBV5-1|once
TGCGCCAGCAGCTTGGCTTCTAGCGGGAGTTCCTACAATGAGCAGTTCTTC
CASSLASSGSSYNEQFF
>TRBJ2-1|-|TRBV11-2|-
TGTGCCAGCAGCTTACCCAGGCCATGGGATGAGCAGTTCTTC
CASSLPRPWDEQFF